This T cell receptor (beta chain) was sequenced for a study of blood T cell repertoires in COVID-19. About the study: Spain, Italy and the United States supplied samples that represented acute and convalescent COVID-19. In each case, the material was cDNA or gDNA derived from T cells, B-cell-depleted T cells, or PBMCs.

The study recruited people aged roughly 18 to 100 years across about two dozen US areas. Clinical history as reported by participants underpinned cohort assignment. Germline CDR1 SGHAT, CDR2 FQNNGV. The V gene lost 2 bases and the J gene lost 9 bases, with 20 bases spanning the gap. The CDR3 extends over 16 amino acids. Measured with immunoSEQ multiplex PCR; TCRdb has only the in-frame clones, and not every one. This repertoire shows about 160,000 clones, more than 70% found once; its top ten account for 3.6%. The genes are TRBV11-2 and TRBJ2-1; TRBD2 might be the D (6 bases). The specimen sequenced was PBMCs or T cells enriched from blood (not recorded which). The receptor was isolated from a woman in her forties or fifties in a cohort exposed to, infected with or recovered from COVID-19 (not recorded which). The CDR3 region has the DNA TGTGCCAGCAGCTTACGAGTGGGGGGTTTGAGGACTGAGCAGTTCTTC. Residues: CASSLRVGGLRTEQFF.